Listed below are T cell receptor beta chains from one sample, sequenced in a study of blood T cell repertoires in COVID-19. The table came from immunoSEQ multiplex PCR; TCRdb's copy has only in-frame clones and leaves some out. The table shows approximately 85,000 clones, with about 85% occurring only once. The sample comprised peripheral blood. The receptors here all came from a woman in her 50s with active or convalescent COVID-19. Each CDR3 is given with its conserved first and last residue. The order of the fields is clone size, J gene, V gene, D gene, CDR3 DNA, CDR3 protein. D genes are given only for firm matches. Clone size is not always given. Where it is, it says once, few, many or a class for expanded clones.

. | TRBJ1-5 | TRBV7-2 | . | TGTGCCAGCAGCCCTTGGGCCCAGGGCGGTCAGCCCCAGCATTTT | CASSPWAQGGQPQHF
. | TRBJ1-2 | TRBV23-1 | . | TGCGCCAGCAAACCCGGGACACCTTATGGCTACACCTTC | CASKPGTPYGYTF
. | TRBJ2-7 | TRBV25-1 | . | TGTGCTCTTTCAGTGGGGCAGGGGCCTTCCTACGAGCAGTACTTC | CALSVGQGPSYEQYF
. | TRBJ1-1 | TRBV28 | TRBD1 | TGTGCCAGCCCCCCAGGGGGTACGAACACTGAAGCTTTCTTT | CASPPGGTNTEAFF
. | TRBJ2-1 | TRBV5-1 | . | TGCGCCAGCAGCACGGCCCAGGGCTACAATGAGCAGTTCTTC | CASSTAQGYNEQFF
. | TRBJ2-5 | TRBV21-1 | . | TGTGCCAGCAGCAAAGAGCAGGGGCGCGGTAAGACCCAGTACTTC | CASSKEQGRGKTQYF
. | TRBJ1-2 | TRBV6-5 | . | TGTGCCAGCAGTCGGACGGACTCTGGTGGCTACACCTTC | CASSRTDSGGYTF
. | TRBJ2-7 | TRBV4-1 | TRBD2 | TGCGCCAGCAGCCAAGATCGAAGGGGACTAGTCTTTTTCGACGAGCAGTACTTC | CASSQDRRGLVFFDEQYF
. | TRBJ1-2 | TRBV6-6 | . | TGTGCCAGCAGTTACGGCGCTAGCTATGGCTACACCTTC | CASSYGASYGYTF
once | TRBJ2-7 | TRBV6-5 | TRBD1 | TGTGCCAGCAGGGACCGGGACAGGGGTTACGAGCAGTACTTC | CASRDRDRGYEQYF
. | TRBJ1-2 | TRBV7-9 | TRBD1 | TGTGCCAGCAGCACCCCAACCTGGGACAGGGGGAGGGATGGCTACACCTTC | CASSTPTWDRGRDGYTF